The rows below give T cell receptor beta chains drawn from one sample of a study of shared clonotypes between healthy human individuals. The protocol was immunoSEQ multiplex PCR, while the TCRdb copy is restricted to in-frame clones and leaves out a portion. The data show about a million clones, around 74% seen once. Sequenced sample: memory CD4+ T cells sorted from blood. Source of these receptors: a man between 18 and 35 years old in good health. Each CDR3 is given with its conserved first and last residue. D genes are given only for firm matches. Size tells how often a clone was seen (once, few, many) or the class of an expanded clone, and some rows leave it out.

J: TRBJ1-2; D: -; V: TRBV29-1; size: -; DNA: TGCAGCGTTGAGGTGGGAGGCTACACCTTC; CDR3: CSVEVGGYTF
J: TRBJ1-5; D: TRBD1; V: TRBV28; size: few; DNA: TGTGCCAGCAGAATAGGGACAGCAGGATCCAATCAGCCCCAGCATTTT; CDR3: CASRIGTAGSNQPQHF
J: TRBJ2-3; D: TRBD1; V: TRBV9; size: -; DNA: TGTGCCAGCAGCCTGCGGACAGGGGGAGCAGATACGCAGTATTTT; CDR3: CASSLRTGGADTQYF
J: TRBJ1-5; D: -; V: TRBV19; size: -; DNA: TGTGCCAGTAGTTGGTCAGACTATAGCAATCAGCCCCAGCATTTT; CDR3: CASSWSDYSNQPQHF
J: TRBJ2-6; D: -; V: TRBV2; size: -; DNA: TGTGCCAGCAGGAAGGAGGGGACGATCGTCTCTGGGGCCAACGTCCTGACTTTC; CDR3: CASRKEGTIVSGANVLTF
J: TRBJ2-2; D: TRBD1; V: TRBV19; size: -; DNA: TGTGCCAGCGGGACAGCGCTGAACACCGGGGAGCTGTTTTTT; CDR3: CASGTALNTGELFF
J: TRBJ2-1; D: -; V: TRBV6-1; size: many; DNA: TGTGCCAGCTACTTAGGACAGAGCTCCTACAATGAGCAGTTCTTC; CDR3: CASYLGQSSYNEQFF
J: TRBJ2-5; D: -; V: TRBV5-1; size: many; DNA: TGCGCCAGCAGCGCCCAATATCAAGAGACCCAGTACTTC; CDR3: CASSAQYQETQYF
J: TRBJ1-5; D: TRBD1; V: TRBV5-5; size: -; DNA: TGTGCCAGCAGCTTGGGGGCGACAGGGATTCAGCCCCAGCATTTT; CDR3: CASSLGATGIQPQHF
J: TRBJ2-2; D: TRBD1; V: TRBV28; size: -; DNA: TGTGCCAGCAGTTCCGGACAGGGGAGGGCCGGGGAGCTGTTTTTT; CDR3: CASSSGQGRAGELFF
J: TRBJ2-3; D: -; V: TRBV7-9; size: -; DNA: TGTGCCAGCAGCCCTGGGGGCAGGAACACAGATACGCAGTATTTT; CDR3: CASSPGGRNTDTQYF
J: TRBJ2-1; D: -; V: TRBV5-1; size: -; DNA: TGCGCCAGCAGCTTGAAGCCCTACAATGAGCAGTTCTTC; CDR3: CASSLKPYNEQFF
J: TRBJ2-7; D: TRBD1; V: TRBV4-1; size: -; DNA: TGCGCCAGCAGCCAAGACCCTGGGGACAGGGGATTC; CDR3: CASSQDPGDRGF
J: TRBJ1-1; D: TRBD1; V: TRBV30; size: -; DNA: TGTGCCCTGCAGAACAGGGGCCTTAACACTGAAGCTTTCTTT; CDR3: CALQNRGLNTEAFF
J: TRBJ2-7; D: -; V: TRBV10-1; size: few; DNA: TGCGCCAGCAGTGAGTCGGGAGCCTCCTACGAGCAGTACTTC; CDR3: CASSESGASYEQYF
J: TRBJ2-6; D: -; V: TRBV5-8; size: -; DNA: TGTGCCAGCAGCCTGTCTGGGGCCAACGTCCTGACTTTC; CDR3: CASSLSGANVLTF
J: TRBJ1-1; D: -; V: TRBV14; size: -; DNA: TGTGCCAGCAGCCGCAGGGAGCTAAAGTTT; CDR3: CASSRRELKF
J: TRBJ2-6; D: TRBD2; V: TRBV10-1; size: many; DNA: TGCGCCAGCAGTGAGCCAGGACTAGCGGTGACCTCTGGGGCCAACGTCCTGACTTTC; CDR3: CASSEPGLAVTSGANVLTF
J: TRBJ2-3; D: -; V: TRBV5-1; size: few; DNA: TGCGCCAGCAGATCAGGGGGGGATACGCAGTATTTT; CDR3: CASRSGGDTQYF
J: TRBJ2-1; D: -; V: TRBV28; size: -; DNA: TGTGCCAGCAGTTCACAGTTTTTTAACTACAATGAGCAGTTCTTC; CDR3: CASSSQFFNYNEQFF
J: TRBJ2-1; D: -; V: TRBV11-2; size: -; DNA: TGTGCCACCACGGGGCTCTCGAACAATGAGCAGTTCTTC; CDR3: CATTGLSNNEQFF
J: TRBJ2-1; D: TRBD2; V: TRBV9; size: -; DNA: TGTGCCAGCAGCGGCGGAGCGGGAAGCTCCTACAATGAGCAGTTCTTC; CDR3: CASSGGAGSSYNEQFF
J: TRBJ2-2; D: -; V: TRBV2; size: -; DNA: TGTGCCAGCACTCAGACCAGCGTGACCGGGGAGCTGTTTTTT; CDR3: CASTQTSVTGELFF
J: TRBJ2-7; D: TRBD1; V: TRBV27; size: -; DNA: TGTGCCAGCAGTTTAATGCGAACCGGGACAGGTGCCTACGAGCAGTACTTC; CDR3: CASSLMRTGTGAYEQYF
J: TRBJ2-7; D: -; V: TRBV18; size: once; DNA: TGTGCCAGCTCACCTCCATCAGGGAGCTCCTACGAGCAGTACTTC; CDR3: CASSPPSGSSYEQYF
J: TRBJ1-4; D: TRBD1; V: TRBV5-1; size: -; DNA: TGCGCCAGCGACAGGACAGGGACCCCAACTAATGAAAAACTGTTTTTT; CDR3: CASDRTGTPTNEKLFF
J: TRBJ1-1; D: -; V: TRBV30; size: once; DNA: TGTGCCTGGACTCCCCAAGTGGGCACTGAAGCTTTCTTT; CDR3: CAWTPQVGTEAFF
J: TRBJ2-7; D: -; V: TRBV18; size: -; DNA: TGTGCCAGCTCACAATCCGCCTACGAGCAGTACTTC; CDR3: CASSQSAYEQYF
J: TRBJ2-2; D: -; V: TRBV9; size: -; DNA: TGTGCCAGCAGCACGCGGACGTGGAGTACCGGGGAGCTGTTTTTT; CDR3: CASSTRTWSTGELFF
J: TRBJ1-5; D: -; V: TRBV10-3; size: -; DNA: TGTGCCATCCGGAAAGATAGCAATCAGCCCCAGCATTTT; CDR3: CAIRKDSNQPQHF
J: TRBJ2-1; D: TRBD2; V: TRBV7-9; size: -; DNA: TGTGCCAGCAGCTTGTTACTAGCGGGGGACAGGAATGAGCAGTTCTTC; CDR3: CASSLLLAGDRNEQFF
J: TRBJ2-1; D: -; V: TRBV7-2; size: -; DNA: TGTGCCAGCAGCTTAGTGCTCTCCAATGAGCAGTTCTTC; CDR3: CASSLVLSNEQFF
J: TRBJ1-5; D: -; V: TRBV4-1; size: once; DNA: TGCGCCAGCCCCCCCTGGGCGCTCCTTAGCAATCAGCCCCAGCATTTT; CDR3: CASPPWALLSNQPQHF
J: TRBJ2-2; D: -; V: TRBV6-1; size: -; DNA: TGTGCCAGCAGTGGTCCGGCGGCCAACACCGGGGAGCTGTTTTTT; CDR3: CASSGPAANTGELFF
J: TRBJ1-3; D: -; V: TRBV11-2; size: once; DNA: TGTGCCAGCAGCCCCCCTGTGGCAACTGGAAACACCATATATTTT; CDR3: CASSPPVATGNTIYF
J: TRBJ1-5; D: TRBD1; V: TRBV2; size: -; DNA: TGTGCCAGCCTACCGACAGGGGGTAACAATCAGCCCCAGCATTTT; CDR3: CASLPTGGNNQPQHF
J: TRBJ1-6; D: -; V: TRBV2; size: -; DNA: TGTGCCAGCGCCTTATCCGCTAGAGATTCACCCCTCCACTTT; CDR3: CASALSARDSPLHF
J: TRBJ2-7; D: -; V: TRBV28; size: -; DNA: TGTGCCAGCCGGAGTTTGGGGAGACAGTCGGACTACGAGCAGTACTTC; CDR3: CASRSLGRQSDYEQYF
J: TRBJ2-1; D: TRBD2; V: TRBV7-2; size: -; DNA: TGTGCCAGCAGCTTAAGCGGGGGGATTAGCAATGAGCAGTTCTTC; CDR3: CASSLSGGISNEQFF
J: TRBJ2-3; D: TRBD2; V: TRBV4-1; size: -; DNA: TGCGCCAGCAGCCAAGGGGAGGGTACAGATACGCAGTATTTT; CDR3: CASSQGEGTDTQYF
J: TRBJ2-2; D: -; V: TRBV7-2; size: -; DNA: TGTGCCAGCAGCGTACAGGTCCTCACCGGGGAGCTGTTTTTT; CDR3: CASSVQVLTGELFF
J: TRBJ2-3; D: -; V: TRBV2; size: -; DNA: TGTGCCAGCAGTGGGATGAATACGCAGTATTTT; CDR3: CASSGMNTQYF
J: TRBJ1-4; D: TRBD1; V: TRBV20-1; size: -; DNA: TGCAGTGCAATGGGACAGTGGAAACTGTTTTTT; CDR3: CSAMGQWKLFF
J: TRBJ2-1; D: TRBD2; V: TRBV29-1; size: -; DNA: TGCAGCGTTGCTAGCGGGGCCAATGAGCAGTTCTTC; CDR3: CSVASGANEQFF
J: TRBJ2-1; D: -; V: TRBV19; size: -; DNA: TGTGCCAGTACTCTACAACCGGGTACCTACAATGAGCAGTTCTTC; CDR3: CASTLQPGTYNEQFF
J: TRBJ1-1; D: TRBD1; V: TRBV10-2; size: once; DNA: TGCGCCAGCAGTGAGCCGACAGGGGCCAGGAACACTGAAGCTTTCTTT; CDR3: CASSEPTGARNTEAFF
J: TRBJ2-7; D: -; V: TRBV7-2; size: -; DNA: TGTGCCAGCAGCTTAGGACACATCTACGAGCAGTACTTC; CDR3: CASSLGHIYEQYF
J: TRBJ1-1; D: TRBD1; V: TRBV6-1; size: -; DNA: TGTGCCAGCAGTGTCAGGGGGCAAAGAGCTTTCTTT; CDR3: CASSVRGQRAFF
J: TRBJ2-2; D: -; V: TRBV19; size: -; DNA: TGTGCCAGTAGGGGACGACAGGTCACCGGGGAGCTGTTTTTT; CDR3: CASRGRQVTGELFF
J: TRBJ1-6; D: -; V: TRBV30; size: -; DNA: TGTGCCTGGATGATTAATTCACCCCTCCACTTT; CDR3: CAWMINSPLHF
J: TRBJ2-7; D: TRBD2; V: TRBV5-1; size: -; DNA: TGCGCCAGCAGCCTGGGAGGGACGCTAACCCAAGGGGAGCAGTACTTC; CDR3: CASSLGGTLTQGEQYF
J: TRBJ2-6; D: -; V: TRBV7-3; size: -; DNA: TGTGCCAGCAGCTCCAGGGGATCTGGGGCCAACGTCCTGACTTTC; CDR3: CASSSRGSGANVLTF
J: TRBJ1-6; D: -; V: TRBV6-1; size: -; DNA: TGTGCCAGCAGTGAACTCACAGGAGCTTCCCTCCACTTT; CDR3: CASSELTGASLHF
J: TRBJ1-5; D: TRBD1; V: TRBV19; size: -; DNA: TGTGCCAGTAGGAGGACAGGGGGCGGCGGCAATCAGCCCCAGCATTTT; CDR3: CASRRTGGGGNQPQHF
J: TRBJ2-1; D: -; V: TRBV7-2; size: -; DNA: TGTGCCAGCAGCCCCCGGGACCCGAGATACAATGAGCAGTTCTTC; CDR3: CASSPRDPRYNEQFF
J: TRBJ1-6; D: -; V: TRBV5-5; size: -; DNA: TGTGCCAGCAGCCCCCAGGACACCTATAATTCACCCCTCCACTTT; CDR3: CASSPQDTYNSPLHF
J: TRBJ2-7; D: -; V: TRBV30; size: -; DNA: TGTGCCTGGAGTGTACTCGGGTACGGAACGGGGGAGCAGTACTTC; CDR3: CAWSVLGYGTGEQYF
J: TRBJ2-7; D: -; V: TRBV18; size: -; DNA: TGTGCCAGCACGACAGGCTACGAGCAGTACTTC; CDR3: CASTTGYEQYF
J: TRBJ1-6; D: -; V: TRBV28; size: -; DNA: TGTGCCAGCAGGGAACGGACAGCGTCCAATTCACCCCTCCACTTT; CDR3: CASRERTASNSPLHF
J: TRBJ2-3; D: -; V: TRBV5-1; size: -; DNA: TGCGCCAGCAGCGCCAGGGAATACACAGATACGCAGTATTTT; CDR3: CASSAREYTDTQYF